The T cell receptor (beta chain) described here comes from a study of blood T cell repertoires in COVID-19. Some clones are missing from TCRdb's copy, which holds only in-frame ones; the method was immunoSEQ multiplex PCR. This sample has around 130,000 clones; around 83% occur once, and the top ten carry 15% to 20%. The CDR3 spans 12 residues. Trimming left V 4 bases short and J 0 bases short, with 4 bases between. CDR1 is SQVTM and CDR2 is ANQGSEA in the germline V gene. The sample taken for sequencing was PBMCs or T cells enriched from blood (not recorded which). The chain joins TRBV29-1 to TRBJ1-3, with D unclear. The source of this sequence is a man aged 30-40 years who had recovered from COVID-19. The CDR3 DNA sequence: TGCAGCGTTGCCGGCTCTGGAAACACCATATATTTT. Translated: CSVAGSGNTIYF.